This T cell receptor (beta chain) was identified during a study of tumour-infiltrating T cells in Burkitt lymphoma. Study as a whole: Overall and progression-free survival were predicted by productive clonality.

Method: immunoSEQ multiplex PCR; TCRdb's copy keeps in-frame clones and lacks some. The top ten hold just over 5.5% of the sample, which has roughly 9,100 clones, about two thirds seen once. The CDR3 is made up of 13 amino acids. Trimming took 6 bases from V and 6 from J, leaving 15 bases between them. Germline-derived CDR1 and CDR2 are SNHLY and FYNNEI. The genes are TRBV2 and TRBJ2-7, with D maybe TRBD1 (5 bases). The sample was tumor tissue. This TCR derives from a human donor with diffuse large B-cell lymphoma. The CDR3 bases are TGTGCCAGCAGCCGGACCCTTAGGGGCGAGCAGTACTTC. Protein sequence: CASSRTLRGEQYF.